One and the same sample provided the 21 T cell receptor beta chains below, sequenced in a study of cytomegalovirus exposure and HLA in healthy donors. In the PCR, 60 Vbeta and 13 Jbeta primers were used. Data came from immunoSEQ multiplex PCR; TCRdb stores just in-frame clones and leaves some out. The sample holds a few hundred thousand clones, roughly 91% seen once. The sequencing sample was made of PBMCs. The receptors were gathered from a girl aged 2-10 years in good health and CMV-seronegative.

The rearrangement uses TRBV4-2 and TRBJ2-7; D may be TRBD2 (6 bases). There are 19 residues in the CDR3. The germline CDR1 and CDR2 sequences are LGHNA and YNFKEQ. The V and J ends lost 0 bases and 2 bases respectively, with 23 bases between them. The CDR3 here is CASSQESGPTGGVTYEQYF. The CDR3 DNA is TGTGCCAGCAGCCAAGAAAGTGGCCCAACCGGGGGAGTCACCTACGAGCAGTACTTC.

This clone was seen only once. The rearrangement uses TRBV6-1 and TRBJ2-2, with D perhaps matching TRBD1 (5 bases). V lost 8 bases and J lost 5, with 15 bases in between. This CDR3 comprises 14 residues. Germline CDR1 MNHNS, CDR2 SASEGT. The CDR3 DNA is TGTGCCAGCGCAGGCAGGGAAGAGACCGGGGAGCTGTTTTTT. Its translation: CASAGREETGELFF.

On this clone: Different DNA sequences within this sample yield the same CDR3. The gene calls are TRBV7-9 and TRBJ1-1, with D possibly matching TRBD1 (5 bases). V gave up 1 base and J gave up 1 base, with 7 bases separating them. Germline V lookup: CDR1 SEHNR, CDR2 FQNEAQ (reference sequence). The CDR3 is 14 residues long. CDR3 sequence: CASSLGQPNTEAFF. CDR3 DNA: TGTGCCAGCAGCTTAGGACAGCCGAACACTGAAGCTTTCTTT.

The V and J genes are TRBV19 and TRBJ1-5; D uncertain. The CDR3 runs to 15 residues. The V end lost 5 bases, the J end lost 6 bases, and 17 bases lay between the germline ends. The germline V gene encodes CDR1 LNHDA and CDR2 SQIVND (reference sequence). CDR3 nucleotides: TGTGCCAGTAGTGGGCCGGGTTCCGAGGGTCAGCCCCAGCATTTT. Protein product: CASSGPGSEGQPQHF.

This clone turned up a few times. The rearrangement links TRBV20-1 to TRBJ2-1; D unresolved. The CDR3 totals 11 residues. CDR1 and CDR2 from the germline V gene are DFQATT and SNEGSKA (reference sequence). V was pared by 3 bases and J by 3 bases, with 3 bases between. The CDR3 spells CSASNYNEQFF. Here the CDR3 DNA reads TGCAGTGCTAGCAACTACAATGAGCAGTTCTTC.

The chain joins TRBV4-1 to TRBJ2-7; 9 bases are shared with TRBD2. The CDR3 loop spans 15 amino acids. Germline loops: CDR1 MGHRA, CDR2 YSYEKL. Trimming removed 1 base from V and 7 bases from J; junction bases left unmatched: 8. CDR3: CASSQVGSGSGEQYF. CDR3 nucleotides: TGCGCCAGCAGCCAAGTGGGTAGCGGGAGTGGTGAGCAGTACTTC.

The chain links TRBV11-2 to TRBJ2-1, with 9 bases that match TRBD1. V gave up 3 bases and J gave up 7 bases; unmatched junction bases: 7. This CDR3 is 15 amino acids long. Germline-derived CDR1 and CDR2 are SGHAT and FQNNGV. The CDR3 nucleotides read TGTGCCAGCAGCTTCCGGGACAGGGACGGTAATGAGCAGTTCTTC. This sequence encodes CASSFRDRDGNEQFF.

This sequence joins TRBV6-5 and TRBJ2-1, with 7 bases matching TRBD2. Losses at the gene ends were 6 bases for V and 8 bases for J; bases not matched to a gene: 10. The CDR3 has 14 residues. The germline V gene encodes CDR1 MNHEY and CDR2 SVGAGI. The CDR3 sequence: CASSHLGGSDEQFF. CDR3 DNA: TGTGCCAGCAGCCACCTCGGGGGGTCGGATGAGCAGTTCTTC.

This clone was picked up one time. V and J are TRBV11-2 and TRBJ2-5; possible D gene TRBD2, 5 bases. Trimming cost V 1 base and J 9 bases, with 15 bases left between them. The germline V gene has CDR1 SGHAT and CDR2 FQNNGV. The CDR3 runs 14 residues. CDR3 nucleotide sequence: TGTGCCAGCAGCTTAGTGGTTGGCCCCGGGGCCCAGTACTTC. Translating gives CASSLVVGPGAQYF.

The chain recombines TRBV7-9 with TRBJ2-7; D remains unclear. The germline gives CDR1 SEHNR, CDR2 FQNEAQ (reference sequence). Between the trimmed V and J ends, which lost 1 base and 7 bases, there was a span of 8 bases. The CDR3 extends over 12 amino acids. The CDR3 coding sequence is TGTGCCAGCAGCTTAGGCTCGGGTGAGCAGTACTTC. It codes for CASSLGSGEQYF.

This clone showed up just once. J is TRBJ2-4 and V is TRBV27, with 9 bases fitting TRBD2. Germline loops: CDR1 MNHEY, CDR2 SMNVEV (reference sequence). Germline trimming cut 2 bases from V and 6 bases from J; bases unmatched to any gene: 5. CDR3 length: 15 residues. Here the CDR3 reads CASSLLAGSLNIQYF. The CDR3 DNA follows: TGTGCCAGCAGTTTACTAGCGGGGAGTTTAAACATTCAGTACTTC.

The chain couples TRBV4-2 to TRBJ2-3; 12 bases match TRBD2. Per the germline V gene, CDR1 is LGHNA and CDR2 is YNFKEQ. There are 16 residues in the CDR3. J gave up 4 bases and V 3 bases, and 5 bases lay outside the gene matches. This CDR3 is CASSHSSGGAPDTQYF. CDR3 nucleotides: TGTGCCAGCAGCCATTCTAGCGGGGGGGCCCCAGATACGCAGTATTTT.

The chain's CDR3 is CASRTDSNYGYTF. In nucleotides, the CDR3 is TGTGCCAGCAGGACCGACAGCAACTATGGCTACACCTTC. J is TRBJ1-2 and V is TRBV6-5; D might be TRBD1 (5 bases). The CDR3 loop spans 13 amino acids. V gave up 6 bases and J gave up 2 bases, with 10 bases separating them. CDR1 and CDR2 from the germline V gene are MNHEY and SVGAGI.

The rearrangement links TRBV5-8 to TRBJ1-3, with D unresolved. V lost 4 bases to trimming and J lost 2 bases, with 16 bases between them. Germline CDR1 is SGHTS and CDR2 is YDEGEE. The CDR3 runs 16 residues. DNA of the CDR3: TGTGCCAGCAGCCCCCCGGGATTCGACACTGGAAACACCATATATTTT. Amino acid sequence: CASSPPGFDTGNTIYF.

Written as DNA, the CDR3 is TGCGCCAGCAGCTTGGAGGTGGGGCTTCCACTATCCTACGAGCAGTACTTC. Its protein is CASSLEVGLPLSYEQYF. The rearrangement joins TRBV5-1 to TRBJ2-7, with D possibly matching TRBD1 (5 bases). CDR1 and CDR2 (germline): SGHRS, YFSETQ. This CDR3 is 17 amino acids long. The ends were cut back, 0 bases at V and 1 base at J, with 17 bases in the middle.

The chain links TRBV6-5 to TRBJ2-5; D unresolved. CDR1 MNHEY and CDR2 SVGAGI come from the germline V gene. Trimming took 2 bases from V and 1 from J, leaving 8 bases between them. CDR3 size: 14 residues. The CDR3 sequence is CASSYGPSQETQYF. The CDR3 coding sequence is TGTGCCAGCAGTTACGGGCCCAGCCAAGAGACCCAGTACTTC.

V is TRBV6-5 and J is TRBJ1-5, with unresolved D. CDR1 is MNHEY, CDR2 SVGAGI, per germline. The CDR3 has 13 residues. The V end lost 2 bases, the J end lost 7 bases, and 9 bases lay between the germline ends. In nucleotides, the CDR3 is TGTGCCAGCAGTTACGCGGATAGACAGCCCCAGCATTTT. This translates into CASSYADRQPQHF.

The chain carries TRBV5-1 and TRBJ1-4, with TRBD1 matching over 10 bases. The CDR3 runs 18 residues. Looked up from germline, CDR1 is SGHRS and CDR2 is YFSETQ. Trimming took 2 bases from V and 0 from J; bases not matched to a gene: 7. The CDR3 loop reads CASSLSPGTGATNEKLFF. The CDR3 region has the DNA TGCGCCAGCAGCTTAAGTCCCGGGACAGGGGCAACTAATGAAAAACTGTTTTTT.

CDR3 region: CASSSLGDEQFF. The CDR3 bases are TGTGCCAGCAGCTCGCTAGGGGATGAGCAGTTCTTC. The chain recombines TRBV7-9 with TRBJ2-1; TRBD1 is a possible D gene (5 bases). CDR1 is SEHNR and CDR2 is FQNEAQ in the germline V gene (reference sequence). With 4 bases removed from V and 8 bases from J, the gap between germline ends came to 9 bases. CDR3 length equals 12 residues.

The chain combines TRBV27 with TRBJ2-1; 14 bases line up with TRBD2. Germline CDR1 MNHEY, CDR2 SMNVEV (reference sequence). This CDR3 comprises 16 residues. V lost 2 bases, J lost 7 bases, and 4 bases stayed unmatched. CDR3 sequence (DNA): TGTGCCAGCAGTTTAGAGGGGACTAGCGGGAGAAATGAGCAGTTCTTC. Amino acid sequence: CASSLEGTSGRNEQFF.

This chain joins TRBV5-6 and TRBJ2-7, with D possibly TRBD1 on 6 matching bases. CDR3 length: 13 residues. Between the trimmed V and J ends, which lost 5 bases and 6 bases, there was a span of 15 bases. Germline lookup yields CDR1 SGHDT and CDR2 YYEEEE. The CDR3 sequence: CASSLVDSSEQYF. The CDR3 DNA is TGTGCCAGCAGTTTAGTGGACAGTAGCGAGCAGTACTTC.